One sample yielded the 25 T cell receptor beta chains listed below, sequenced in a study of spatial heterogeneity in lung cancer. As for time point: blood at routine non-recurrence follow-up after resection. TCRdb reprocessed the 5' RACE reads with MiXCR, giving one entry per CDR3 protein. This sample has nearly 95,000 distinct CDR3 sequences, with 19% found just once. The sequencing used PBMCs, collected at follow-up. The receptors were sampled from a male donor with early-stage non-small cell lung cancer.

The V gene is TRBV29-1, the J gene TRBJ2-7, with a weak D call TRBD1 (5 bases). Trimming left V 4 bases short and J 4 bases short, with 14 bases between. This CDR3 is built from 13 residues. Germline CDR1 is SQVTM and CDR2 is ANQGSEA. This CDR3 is CSVAIRDRYEQYF. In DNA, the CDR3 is TGCAGCGTTGCAATCAGGGATCGTTACGAGCAGTACTTC.

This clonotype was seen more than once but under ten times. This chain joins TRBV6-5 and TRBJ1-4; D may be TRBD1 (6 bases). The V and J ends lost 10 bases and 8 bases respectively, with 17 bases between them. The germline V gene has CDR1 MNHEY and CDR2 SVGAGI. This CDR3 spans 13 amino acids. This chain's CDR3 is CATSRPGDEKLFF. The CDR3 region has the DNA TGTGCCACCTCTCGCCCAGGGGACGAAAAACTGTTTTTT.

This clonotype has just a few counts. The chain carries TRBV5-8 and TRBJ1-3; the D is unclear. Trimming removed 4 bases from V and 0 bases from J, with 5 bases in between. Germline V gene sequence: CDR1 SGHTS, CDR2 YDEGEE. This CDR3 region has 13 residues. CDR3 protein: CASSRGSGNTIYF. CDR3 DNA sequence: TGTGCCAGCAGCCGGGGCTCTGGAAACACCATATATTTT.

The CDR3 spells CASSYFQPQHF. Here the CDR3 DNA reads TGTGCCAGCAGTTACTTTCAGCCCCAGCATTTT. V gene TRBV6-2 or TRBV6-3 combines with J gene TRBJ1-5; D gene unclear. CDR3 length: 11 amino acids. Trimming removed 1 base from V and 6 bases from J, with 1 base in between. Germline CDR1 reads MNHEY; CDR2 reads SVGEGT.

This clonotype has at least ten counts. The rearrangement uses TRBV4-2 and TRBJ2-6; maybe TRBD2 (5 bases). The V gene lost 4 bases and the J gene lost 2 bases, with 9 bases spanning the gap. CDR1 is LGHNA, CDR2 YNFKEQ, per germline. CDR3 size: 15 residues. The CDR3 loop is CASSLSEAGANVLTF. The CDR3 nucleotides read TGTGCCAGCAGCCTTTCGGAGGCTGGGGCCAACGTCCTGACTTTC.

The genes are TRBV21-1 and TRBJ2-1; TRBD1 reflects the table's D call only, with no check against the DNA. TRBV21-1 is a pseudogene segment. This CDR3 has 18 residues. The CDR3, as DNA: TGTGCCAGCAGCGGTAAAGGGGACGCCCGGCGAGGTGTCAATGAGCAGTTCTTC. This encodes CASSGKGDARRGVNEQFF.

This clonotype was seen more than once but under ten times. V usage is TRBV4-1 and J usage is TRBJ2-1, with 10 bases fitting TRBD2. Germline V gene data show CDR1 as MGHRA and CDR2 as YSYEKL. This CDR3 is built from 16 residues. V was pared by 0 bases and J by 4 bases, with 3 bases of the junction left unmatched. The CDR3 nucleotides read TGCGCCAGCAGCCAAGATACTAGCGGGAAGTACAATGAGCAGTTCTTC. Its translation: CASSQDTSGKYNEQFF.

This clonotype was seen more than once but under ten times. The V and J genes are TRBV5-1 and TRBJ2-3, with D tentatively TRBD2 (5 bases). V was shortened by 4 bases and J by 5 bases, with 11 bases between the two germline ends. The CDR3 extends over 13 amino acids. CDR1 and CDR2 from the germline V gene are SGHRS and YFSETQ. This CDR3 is CASSGGLVDTQYF. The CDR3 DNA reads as TGCGCCAGCAGCGGCGGACTGGTAGATACGCAGTATTTT.

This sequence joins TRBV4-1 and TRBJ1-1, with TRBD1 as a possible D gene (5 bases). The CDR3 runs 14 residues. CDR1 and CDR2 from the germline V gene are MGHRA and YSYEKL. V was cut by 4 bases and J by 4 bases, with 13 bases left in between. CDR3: CASSPQVRGTEAFF. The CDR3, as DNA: TGCGCCAGCAGCCCCCAAGTGAGGGGCACTGAAGCTTTCTTT.

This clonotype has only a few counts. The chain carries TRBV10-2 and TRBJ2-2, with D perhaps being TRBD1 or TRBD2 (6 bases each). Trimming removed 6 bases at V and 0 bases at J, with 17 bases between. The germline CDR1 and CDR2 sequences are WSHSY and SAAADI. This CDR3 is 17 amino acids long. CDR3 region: CASRNHQGRSNTGELFF. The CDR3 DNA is TGCGCCAGCAGGAATCACCAGGGGAGGTCGAACACCGGGGAGCTGTTTTTT.

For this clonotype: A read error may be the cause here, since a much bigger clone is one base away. The CDR3 bases are TGCAGTGCCTCAGGACTAGCGGCTCCCACAAATACGCAGTATTTT. Amino acid sequence: CSASGLAAPTNTQYF. V gene TRBV20-1 combines with J gene TRBJ2-3, with 10 nucleotides matching TRBD2. Germline CDR1 DFQATT, CDR2 SNEGSKA (reference sequence). This CDR3 has 15 amino acids.

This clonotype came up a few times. The CDR3 region is CASSLGGTGRETQYF. The CDR3 region has the DNA TGCGCCAGCAGCTTGGGGGGGACAGGCCGAGAGACCCAGTACTTC. The chain couples TRBV5-1 to TRBJ2-5, with TRBD1 matching over 8 bases. Germline CDR1 is SGHRS and CDR2 is YFSETQ. The J segment lost 4 bases and the V segment lost 0 bases, leaving 5 bases of the junction unmatched. The CDR3 is 15 residues long. Supplemented by reference TRBV5-1 and TRBJ2-5, the full variable domain reads KAGVTQTPRYLIKTRGQQVTLSCSPISGHRSVSWYQQTPGQGLQFLFEYFSETQRNKGNFPGRFSGRQFSNSRSEMNVSTLELGDSALYLCASSLGGTGRETQYFGPGTRLLVL.

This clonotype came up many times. The CDR3 spells CSGWVPGYEQYF. In nucleotides, the CDR3 is TGCAGCGGGTGGGTGCCGGGCTACGAGCAGTACTTC. The V call is TRBV29-1, the J call TRBJ2-7; D ambiguous. The CDR3 contains 12 residues. V was cut by 7 bases and J by 3 bases, with 13 bases left in between. Germline values: CDR1 SQVTM, CDR2 ANQGSEA.

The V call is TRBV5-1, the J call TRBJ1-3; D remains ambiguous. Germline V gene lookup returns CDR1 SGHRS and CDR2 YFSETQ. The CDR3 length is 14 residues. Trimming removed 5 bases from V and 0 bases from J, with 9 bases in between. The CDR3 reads CASREWFSGNTIYF. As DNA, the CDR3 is TGCGCCAGCAGGGAGTGGTTCTCTGGAAACACCATATATTTT.

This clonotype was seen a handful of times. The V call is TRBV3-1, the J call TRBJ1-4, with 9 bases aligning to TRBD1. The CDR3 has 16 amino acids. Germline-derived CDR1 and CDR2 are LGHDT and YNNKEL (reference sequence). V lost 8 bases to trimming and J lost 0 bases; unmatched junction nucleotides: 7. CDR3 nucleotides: TGTGCCAGCGGCGACAGGGGGATTGCAACTAATGAAAAACTGTTTTTT. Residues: CASGDRGIATNEKLFF.

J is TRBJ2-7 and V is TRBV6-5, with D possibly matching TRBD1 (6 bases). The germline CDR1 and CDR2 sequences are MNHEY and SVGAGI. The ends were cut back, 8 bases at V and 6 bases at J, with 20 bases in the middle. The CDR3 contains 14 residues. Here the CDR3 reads CASGIRQELPEQYF. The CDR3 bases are TGTGCCAGCGGCATTAGACAGGAGTTGCCCGAGCAGTACTTC.

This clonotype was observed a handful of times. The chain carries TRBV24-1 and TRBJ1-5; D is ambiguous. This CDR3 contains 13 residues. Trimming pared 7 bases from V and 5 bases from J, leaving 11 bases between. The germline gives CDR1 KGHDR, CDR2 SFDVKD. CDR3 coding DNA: TGTGCCACCAGGGGGAGGGCGGATCAGCCCCAGCATTTT. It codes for CATRGRADQPQHF.

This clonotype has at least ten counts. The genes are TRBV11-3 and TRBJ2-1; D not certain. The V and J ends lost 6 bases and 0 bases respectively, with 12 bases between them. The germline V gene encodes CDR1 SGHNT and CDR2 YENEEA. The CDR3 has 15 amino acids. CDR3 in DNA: TGTGCCAGCAGTCTAGGGCTCGGCTCCTACAATGAGCAGTTCTTC. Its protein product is CASSLGLGSYNEQFF.

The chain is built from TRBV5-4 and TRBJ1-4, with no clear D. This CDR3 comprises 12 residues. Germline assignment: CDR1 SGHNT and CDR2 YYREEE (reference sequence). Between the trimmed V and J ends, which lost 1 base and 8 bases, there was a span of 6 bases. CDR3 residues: CASSLPREKLFF. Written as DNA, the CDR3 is TGTGCCAGCAGCTTGCCGCGGGAAAAACTGTTTTTT.

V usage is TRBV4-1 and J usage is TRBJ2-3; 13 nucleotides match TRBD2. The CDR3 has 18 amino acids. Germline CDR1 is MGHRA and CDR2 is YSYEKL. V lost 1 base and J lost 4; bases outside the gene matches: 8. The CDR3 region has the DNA TGCGCCAGCAGCCAAGGCAAACTAGCGGGGGGGTCCGCAGATACGCAGTATTTT. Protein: CASSQGKLAGGSADTQYF.

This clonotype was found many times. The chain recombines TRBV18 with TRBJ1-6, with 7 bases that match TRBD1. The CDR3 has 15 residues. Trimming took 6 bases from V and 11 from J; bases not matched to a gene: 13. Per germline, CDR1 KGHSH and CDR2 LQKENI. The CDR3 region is CASSAGAGQDAPLHF. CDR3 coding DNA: TGTGCCAGCTCGGCAGGGGCCGGACAGGACGCACCCCTCCACTTT.

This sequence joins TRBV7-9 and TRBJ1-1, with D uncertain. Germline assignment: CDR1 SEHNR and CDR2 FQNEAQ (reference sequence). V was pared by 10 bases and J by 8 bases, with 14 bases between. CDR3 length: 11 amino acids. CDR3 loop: CATFAGGEAFF. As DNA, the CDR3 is TGTGCCACTTTCGCAGGCGGAGAAGCTTTCTTT.

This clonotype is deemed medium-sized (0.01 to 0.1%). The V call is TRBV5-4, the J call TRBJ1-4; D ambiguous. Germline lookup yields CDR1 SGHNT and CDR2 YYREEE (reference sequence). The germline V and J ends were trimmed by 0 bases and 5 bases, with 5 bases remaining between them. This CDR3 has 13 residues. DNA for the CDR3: TGTGCCAGCAGCTTGGAAGAGAATGAAAAACTGTTTTTT. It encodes CASSLEENEKLFF. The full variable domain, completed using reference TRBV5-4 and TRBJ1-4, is ETGVTQSPTHLIKTRGQQVTLRCSSQSGHNTVSWYQQALGQGPQFIFQYYREEENGRGNFPPRFSGLQFPNYSSELNVNALELDDSALYLCASSLEENEKLFFGSGTQLSVL.

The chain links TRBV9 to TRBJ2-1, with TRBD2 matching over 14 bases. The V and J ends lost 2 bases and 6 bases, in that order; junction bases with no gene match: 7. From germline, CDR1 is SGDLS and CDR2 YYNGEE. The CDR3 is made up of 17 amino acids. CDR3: CASSVGTTSGRANEQFF. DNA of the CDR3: TGTGCCAGCAGCGTCGGAACGACTAGCGGGAGGGCCAATGAGCAGTTCTTC.

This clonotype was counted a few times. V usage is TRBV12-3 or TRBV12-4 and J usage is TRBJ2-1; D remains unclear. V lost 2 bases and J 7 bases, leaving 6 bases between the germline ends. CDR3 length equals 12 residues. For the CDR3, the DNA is TGTGCCAGCAGTTTATTGTGGAATGAGCAGTTCTTC. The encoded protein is CASSLLWNEQFF.